Below are 23 T cell receptor beta chains sequenced from a single sample in a study of brain T cells in children with intractable seizures. The protocol was immunoSEQ multiplex PCR, while the TCRdb copy is restricted to in-frame clones and leaves out a portion. The sample has about 340,000 clones, about 93% seen once. The time point: blood from clinic visit 5 months post-surgery; TSC patient then seizure free. Source: peripheral blood, taken roughly 5 months after surgery. These receptors were collected from a boy under three years old with tuberous sclerosis and intractable seizures.

The chain carries TRBV9 and TRBJ2-2; D not certain. The germline V gene has CDR1 SGDLS and CDR2 YYNGEE. Trimming removed 2 bases from V and 4 bases from J, with 21 bases in between. The CDR3 sequence is 18 residues long. Written as DNA, the CDR3 is TGTGCCAGCAGCGTCAAGGAATGGTCGGACGGGCCCACCGGGGAGCTGTTTTTT. Its protein is CASSVKEWSDGPTGELFF.

This rearrangement joins TRBV7-8 to TRBJ2-2; no definite D call. This CDR3 contains 16 residues. V was pared by 4 bases and J by 4 bases, with 16 bases between. Germline V CDR1 and CDR2: SGHVS, FQNEAQ. The CDR3 region is CASSSRPRALTGELFF. The DNA of the CDR3 is TGTGCCAGCAGCTCTAGACCCCGGGCCCTCACCGGGGAGCTGTTTTTT.

This rearrangement joins TRBV7-9 to TRBJ2-1, with 8 bases fitting TRBD2. J gave up 5 bases and V 5 bases, and 11 bases lay outside the gene matches. Germline V gene data show CDR1 as SEHNR and CDR2 as FQNEAQ (reference sequence). This CDR3 region has 16 residues. CDR3 protein: CASSHLGREENNEQFF. CDR3 DNA sequence: TGTGCCAGCAGCCACCTAGGGCGGGAGGAAAACAATGAGCAGTTCTTC.

The J gene is TRBJ1-1, the V gene TRBV25-1; D gene unclear. Germline lookup yields CDR1 MGHDK and CDR2 SYGVNS. The CDR3 extends over 12 amino acids. V lost 2 bases to trimming and J lost 1 base, with 2 bases between them. This chain's CDR3 is CASSEPNTEAFF. CDR3 coding DNA: TGTGCCAGCAGTGAACCGAACACTGAAGCTTTCTTT.

J is TRBJ2-7 and V is TRBV7-2; a weak D match, TRBD1 (6 bases). V was clipped by 0 bases and J by 4 bases, with 7 bases between them. The CDR3 consists of 13 residues. Per germline, CDR1 SGHTA and CDR2 FQGNSA. As DNA, the CDR3 is TGTGCCAGCAGCTTAGCACAGGGATACGAGCAGTACTTC. Translated, it gives CASSLAQGYEQYF.

This rearrangement joins TRBV3-1 (or the pseudogene TRBV3-2) to TRBJ2-5, with 14 bases lining up with TRBD2. The ends lost 4 bases at V and 5 bases at J; junction bases unmatched: 9. Germline V CDR1 and CDR2: LGHDT, YNNKEL (reference sequence). This CDR3 is built from 17 residues. The CDR3 region has the DNA TGTGCCAGCAGCCTCCATCGGACTAGCGGGGGGATCGAGACCCAGTACTTC. Protein sequence: CASSLHRTSGGIETQYF.

This chain joins TRBV9 and TRBJ2-5; D possibly corresponds to TRBD1 (6 bases). Trimming left V 4 bases short and J 5 bases short, with 18 bases between. CDR1 and CDR2 from the germline V gene are SGDLS and YYNGEE. The CDR3 contains 15 residues. CDR3 in DNA: TGTGCCAGCAGCCCCAGGGGCCCGTCGGCGGAGACCCAGTACTTC. Residues: CASSPRGPSAETQYF.

V and J are TRBV5-8 and TRBJ1-3, with D unresolved. Germline-derived CDR1 and CDR2 are SGHTS and YDEGEE. The CDR3 length is 16 residues. Trimming took 4 bases from V and 0 from J, leaving 14 bases between them. The CDR3 spells CASSQDGSGSGNTIYF. CDR3 sequence (DNA): TGTGCCAGCAGCCAAGACGGATCCGGCTCTGGAAACACCATATATTTT.

V and J are TRBV11-3 and TRBJ1-1, with unresolved D. Trimming shortened V by 2 bases and J by 0 bases, and 7 bases separated the two germline ends. CDR3 length: 14 amino acids. Germline V lookup: CDR1 SGHNT, CDR2 YENEEA. CDR3 sequence reads: CASSLRGMNTEAFF. Here the CDR3 DNA reads TGTGCCAGCAGCTTAAGAGGTATGAACACTGAAGCTTTCTTT. Drawing the rest from reference TRBV11-3 and TRBJ1-1, the complete variable domain is EAGVVQSPRYKIIEKKQPVAFWCNPISGHNTLYWYLQNLGQGPELLIRYENEEAVDDSQLPKDRFSAERLKGVDSTLKIQPAELGDSAVYLCASSLRGMNTEAFFGQGTRLTVV.

V is TRBV28 and J is TRBJ1-1; the D is unclear. Per germline, CDR1 MDHEN and CDR2 SYDVKM. Between the trimmed V and J ends, which lost 5 bases and 0 bases, there was a span of 13 bases. The CDR3 totals 15 residues. CDR3 in amino acids: CASSTHVGVNTEAFF. In DNA form, the CDR3 reads TGTGCCAGCAGTACCCATGTGGGAGTGAACACTGAAGCTTTCTTT.

This chain uses TRBV19 with TRBJ2-5; D is possibly TRBD2 (6 bases). This CDR3 is 15 amino acids long. V lost 5 bases and J lost 5, with 18 bases in between. Looked up from germline, CDR1 is LNHDA and CDR2 is SQIVND (reference sequence). DNA of the CDR3: TGTGCCAGTAGTCCCGGGGGACGACAGTCTGAGACCCAGTACTTC. It encodes CASSPGGRQSETQYF.

The chain couples TRBV11-2 to TRBJ2-2, with a tentative D call TRBD1 (5 bases). V was pared by 0 bases and J by 5 bases, with 13 bases between. This CDR3 has 16 residues. Germline CDR1 and CDR2: SGHAT and FQNNGV. The CDR3 spells CASSLDIAGLTGELFF. The CDR3 coding sequence is TGTGCCAGCAGCTTAGATATAGCAGGGCTTACCGGGGAGCTGTTTTTT.

This chain links TRBV7-8 with TRBJ1-2, with 9 bases identical to TRBD1. V shed 5 bases and J 8 bases; nucleotides not matched to a gene: 15. The CDR3 sequence is 16 residues long. The germline gives CDR1 SGHVS, CDR2 FQNEAQ. The CDR3 coding sequence is TGTGCCAGCAGCGCCCGATGGGACAGGGATACTGGGGGCTACACCTTC. Translation: CASSARWDRDTGGYTF.

The genes are TRBV7-8 and TRBJ1-1; perhaps TRBD1 as D (5 bases). V was cut by 3 bases and J by 3 bases, with 11 bases left in between. From germline, CDR1 is SGHVS and CDR2 FQNEAQ. This CDR3 comprises 14 residues. The DNA for the CDR3 is TGTGCCAGCAGCTTTCAGGTGGGGGACACTGAAGCTTTCTTT. Its translation is CASSFQVGDTEAFF.

The chain has TRBV19 and TRBJ2-5, with 7 bases lining up with TRBD2. V trimming: 3 bases; J trimming: 4 bases; junction bases outside the gene matches: 8. Germline loops: CDR1 LNHDA, CDR2 SQIVND (reference sequence). The CDR3 sequence is 15 residues long. Written as DNA, the CDR3 is TGTGCCAGTAGTATCCTGGGCAGGGAGGGAGAGACCCAGTACTTC. Translation gives CASSILGREGETQYF.

The genes are TRBV19 and TRBJ2-7; possible D gene TRBD1, 6 bases. The V end was cut by 4 bases, the J end by 0 bases, with 10 bases between. The CDR3 extends over 14 amino acids. Germline V gene sequence: CDR1 LNHDA, CDR2 SQIVND (reference sequence). CDR3: CASSNQQGSYEQYF. CDR3 coding DNA: TGTGCCAGTAGTAACCAACAGGGCTCCTACGAGCAGTACTTC. Looking up the rest from reference TRBV19 and TRBJ2-7 gives the full variable domain: DGGITQSPKYLFRKEGQNVTLSCEQNLNHDAMYWYRQDPGQGLRLIYYSQIVNDFQKGDIAEGYSVSREKKESFPLTVTSAQKNPTAFYLCASSNQQGSYEQYFGPGTRLTVT.

The chain uses TRBV2 and TRBJ2-7; 8 bases match TRBD1. The length of the CDR3 is 13 residues. Germline V CDR1 and CDR2: SNHLY, FYNNEI. V dropped 7 bases and J dropped 4; count of bases not matched to a gene: 6. CDR3 loop: CASIGTGSYEQYF. CDR3 coding DNA: TGTGCCAGCATCGGGACAGGTTCGTACGAGCAGTACTTC.

This rearrangement joins TRBV6-5 to TRBJ2-1; TRBD2 might be the D (5 bases). This CDR3 is built from 11 residues. Germline lookup yields CDR1 MNHEY and CDR2 SVGAGI. Trimming stripped 5 bases from V and 9 bases from J, with 8 bases between. CDR3 bases: TGTGCCAGCAGTCGAAGCGGTGAGCAGTTCTTC. Residues: CASSRSGEQFF.

CDR3 amino acids: CASSTDRGNEQFF. In DNA, the CDR3 is TGTGCCAGCTCCACCGACAGGGGCAATGAGCAGTTCTTC. The genes are TRBV7-3 and TRBJ2-1, with 8 bases lining up with TRBD1. Unmatched junction bases numbered 6, after V lost 8 bases and J lost 6 bases. The CDR3 consists of 13 residues. Germline V gives CDR1 SGHTA, CDR2 FQGTGA.

The chain links TRBV29-1 to TRBJ2-6; D call uncertain. V lost 7 bases and J lost 1, with 14 bases in between. The CDR3 is made up of 15 amino acids. Germline CDR1 and CDR2: SQVTM and ANQGSEA. The CDR3 sequence is CSADLGESGANVLTF. The CDR3, as DNA: TGCAGCGCCGACCTGGGTGAATCTGGGGCCAACGTCCTGACTTTC.

The count of this clone is one. The V and J genes are TRBV5-1 and TRBJ2-1; TRBD2 aligns across 8 bases. The CDR3 loop spans 16 amino acids. The trim removed 4 bases at V and 9 bases at J, leaving 15 bases unmatched. Germline V gives CDR1 SGHRS, CDR2 YFSETQ. Written as DNA, the CDR3 is TGCGCCAGCAGCCCGACGGGGAGCGGGAGCATTGGTGAGCAGTTCTTC. Translating gives CASSPTGSGSIGEQFF.

CDR3 sequence reads: CASSPRGNTEAFF. CDR3 DNA: TGCGCCAGCAGCCCACGGGGTAACACTGAAGCTTTCTTT. The chain is built from TRBV4-1 and TRBJ1-1; no reliable D call. Trimming pared 4 bases from V and 2 bases from J, leaving 8 bases between. This CDR3 has 13 residues. CDR1 MGHRA and CDR2 YSYEKL come from the germline V gene.

The V call is TRBV6-5, the J call TRBJ1-1; 8 nucleotides agree with TRBD1. J lost 3 bases, V lost 1 base, and 4 bases had no gene match. CDR1 and CDR2 from the germline V gene are MNHEY and SVGAGI. The CDR3 is 15 amino acids. The CDR3 DNA reads TGTGCCAGCAGTTACTTGGACAGGGTGGACACTGAAGCTTTCTTT. It translates to CASSYLDRVDTEAFF.